Listed below are T cell receptor beta chains from one sample, sequenced in a study of T cells after yellow fever vaccination. Each CDR3 protein is one row after TCRdb ran MiXCR on the 5' RACE reads. The profile covers around 530,000 distinct CDR3 sequences, with about a sixth appearing a single time and 17% taken by the ten largest. Material: PBMCs, obtained about 5 days after the first yellow fever vaccination. The receptors stem from a young man who received the YFV17D yellow fever vaccine. Each CDR3 is given with its conserved first and last residue. A D gene is named only where the DNA matches it firmly. Clone size is not always given. Where it is, it says once, few, many or a class for expanded clones.

abundance	v_gene	d_gene	j_gene	CDR3aa	CDR3nt
.	TRBV7-2	.	TRBJ2-2	CASSGRLWTGELFF	TGTGCCAGCAGCGGCCGGCTATGGACCGGGGAGCTGTTTTTT
.	TRBV7-2	.	TRBJ1-5	CASSVNSNQPQHF	TGTGCCAGCAGCGTCAATAGCAATCAGCCCCAGCATTTT
few	TRBV18	.	TRBJ2-5	CASSPTPPGPGETQYF	TGTGCCAGCTCACCAACCCCGCCGGGGCCTGGGGAGACCCAGTACTTC
many	TRBV6-5	TRBD1	TRBJ2-5	CASSYGGTGGETQYF	TGTGCCAGCAGTTACGGTGGGACAGGGGGGGAGACCCAGTACTTC
.	TRBV5-4	.	TRBJ2-5	CASSLDLSGAETQYF	TGTGCCAGCAGCTTGGATCTGTCGGGGGCGGAGACCCAGTACTTC
.	TRBV18	.	TRBJ1-2	CASSPQSFDIYGYTF	TGTGCCAGCTCACCACAATCCTTCGACATCTATGGCTACACCTTC
many	TRBV4-3	.	TRBJ1-5	CASSQDGQGRQPQHF	TGCGCCAGCAGCCAAGATGGGCAGGGGAGGCAGCCCCAGCATTTT
.	TRBV7-3	TRBD2	TRBJ2-7	CASSPWEGRNEQYF	TGTGCCAGCAGCCCCTGGGAGGGGCGGAACGAGCAGTACTTC
.	TRBV19	TRBD1	TRBJ1-2	CASTIGQGDLGYTF	TGTGCCAGTACCATCGGACAGGGGGATTTGGGCTACACCTTC
.	TRBV7-2	TRBD1	TRBJ2-5	CASSYRGGAQETQYF	TGTGCCAGCAGCTATAGAGGGGGCGCCCAAGAGACCCAGTACTTC
once	TRBV7-2	.	TRBJ2-5	CASSSDRRRVETQYF	TGTGCCAGCAGCTCGGACAGGAGGAGGGTGGAGACCCAGTACTTC
.	TRBV20-1	.	TRBJ1-1	CSARRTGTLNTEAFF	TGCAGTGCTAGAAGAACAGGGACATTGAACACTGAAGCTTTCTTT
.	TRBV6-1	TRBD1	TRBJ1-6	CASSPIRDRGSPLHF	TGTGCCAGCAGTCCAATCCGGGACAGGGGTTCACCCCTCCACTTT
.	TRBV4-3	TRBD2	TRBJ2-7	CASSPEAGASYEQYF	TGCGCCAGCAGCCCCGAAGCGGGGGCGTCCTACGAGCAGTACTTC
.	TRBV30	.	TRBJ2-3	CAWSALGTQYF	TGTGCCTGGAGTGCCTTGGGAACGCAGTATTTT
.	TRBV9	.	TRBJ2-2	CASSPRGQMNTGELFF	TGTGCCAGCAGCCCCAGAGGACAGATGAACACCGGGGAGCTGTTTTTT
few	TRBV20-1	.	TRBJ2-1	CSARGRQNSDYNEQFF	TGCAGTGCTAGAGGGAGACAGAATTCGGACTACAATGAGCAGTTCTTC
few	TRBV6-6	.	TRBJ2-1	CASSGINEQFF	TGTGCCAGCAGTGGGATCAATGAGCAGTTCTTC
.	TRBV5-1	.	TRBJ2-7	CASSVEGVSNYEQYF	TGCGCCAGCAGCGTGGAGGGAGTTTCAAACTACGAGCAGTACTTC
.	TRBV12-3/TRBV12-4	TRBD1	TRBJ2-2	CASSFRGLNTGELFF	TGTGCCAGCAGTTTTAGGGGGCTGAACACCGGGGAGCTGTTTTTT
.	TRBV12-3/TRBV12-4	.	TRBJ1-6	CASSSGVGAPLHF	TGTGCCAGCAGTTCAGGGGTAGGGGCACCCCTCCACTTT
many	TRBV29-1	.	TRBJ2-3	CSLIFADTQYF	TGCAGCCTCATCTTTGCAGATACGCAGTATTTT
once	TRBV4-3	.	TRBJ2-6	CASSEHRATGANVLTF	TGCGCCAGCAGTGAACACCGCGCGACTGGGGCCAACGTCCTGACTTTC
many	TRBV4-3	.	TRBJ1-5	CASSQDLPGYGQPQHF	TGCGCCAGCAGCCAAGATCTTCCAGGCTATGGCCAGCCCCAGCATTTT
.	TRBV9	.	TRBJ2-3	CASSVESKADTQYF	TGTGCCAGCAGCGTAGAGTCCAAAGCAGATACGCAGTATTTT
.	TRBV5-1	TRBD1	TRBJ2-5	CASSQDRAETQYF	TGCGCCAGCAGCCAGGACAGGGCCGAGACCCAGTACTTC
many	TRBV5-1	TRBD1	TRBJ1-5	CASSLGPSDRPEPQHF	TGCGCCAGCAGCTTGGGACCTTCGGACAGGCCGGAGCCCCAGCATTTT
.	TRBV5-8	TRBD1	TRBJ2-4	CASSQNRGPVLNIQYF	TGTGCCAGCAGCCAAAACAGGGGTCCCGTTTTAAACATTCAGTACTTC
once	TRBV7-2	.	TRBJ2-3	CASKTMLDTDTQYF	TGTGCCAGCAAGACTATGCTAGACACAGATACGCAGTATTTT
.	TRBV28	TRBD1	TRBJ1-1	CASSPADRANTEAFF	TGTGCCAGCAGCCCTGCCGACAGGGCGAACACTGAAGCTTTCTTT
many	TRBV29-1	TRBD1	TRBJ2-1	CSAGQGTLNEQFF	TGCAGCGCAGGACAGGGGACATTGAATGAGCAGTTCTTC
.	TRBV20-1	.	TRBJ1-5	CSGTGRSNQPQHF	TGCAGTGGGACGGGCCGAAGCAATCAGCCCCAGCATTTT
.	TRBV4-3	TRBD2	TRBJ2-1	CASSQDAGGPYNEQFF	TGCGCCAGCAGCCAAGACGCGGGGGGGCCCTACAATGAGCAGTTCTTC
few	TRBV6-1	TRBD1	TRBJ1-6	CASSTWDSDNSPLHF	TGTGCCAGCAGCACTTGGGACAGCGATAATTCACCCCTCCACTTT
.	TRBV20-1	.	TRBJ2-5	CSARVYSETQYF	TGCAGTGCTAGAGTCTACTCAGAGACCCAGTACTTC
many	TRBV5-1	.	TRBJ2-2	CASSFTGAHTGELFF	TGCGCCAGCAGCTTTACGGGGGCCCACACCGGGGAGCTGTTTTTT
few	TRBV29-1	.	TRBJ2-3	CSVYSGSTDTQYF	TGCAGCGTCTACAGCGGTTCTACAGATACGCAGTATTTT
.	TRBV13	.	TRBJ1-6	CASSFSRRPGLAPLHF	TGTGCCAGCAGCTTCTCGAGACGGCCAGGTCTGGCACCCCTCCACTTT
.	TRBV7-2	.	TRBJ2-1	CASSLAYGAYNEQFF	TGTGCCAGCAGCTTAGCGTACGGGGCCTACAATGAGCAGTTCTTC
few	TRBV11-1	.	TRBJ1-1	CASSLLRGGAGWYTEAFF	TGTGCCAGCAGCTTATTGCGGGGGGGAGCAGGGTGGTACACTGAAGCTTTCTTT
.	TRBV28	.	TRBJ2-2	CASRGGVSTGELFF	TGTGCCAGCAGAGGAGGAGTGAGCACCGGGGAGCTGTTTTTT
.	TRBV18	.	TRBJ1-2	CASSPRRDEGYTF	TGTGCCAGCTCACCACGGAGGGATGAAGGCTACACCTTC
.	TRBV20-1	.	TRBJ2-6	CSATTGSGANVLTF	TGCAGTGCGACTACAGGTTCTGGGGCCAACGTCCTGACTTTC
few	TRBV12-3/TRBV12-4	TRBD1	TRBJ2-1	CASSFTRSTGRVVQFF	TGTGCCAGCAGTTTCACGCGTTCGACAGGGCGAGTGGTGCAGTTCTTC
few	TRBV10-3	.	TRBJ2-1	CAISESRGRGTPNNEQFF	TGTGCCATCAGTGAGTCTCGGGGGCGGGGGACTCCAAACAATGAGCAGTTCTTC
once	TRBV12-3/TRBV12-4	TRBD1	TRBJ2-2	CASSSGPTGVGGELFF	TGTGCCAGCAGTTCGGGCCCGACAGGGGTAGGCGGGGAGCTGTTTTTT
many	TRBV5-1	.	TRBJ1-1	CASSLWGSGDTEAFF	TGCGCCAGCAGCTTGTGGGGGTCCGGGGACACTGAAGCTTTCTTT
.	TRBV24-1	.	TRBJ2-2	CATSVGALDTGELFF	TGTGCCACCAGTGTTGGAGCCTTGGACACCGGGGAGCTGTTTTTT
.	TRBV4-2	.	TRBJ1-6	CASSQDRPILSSYNSPLHF	TGTGCCAGCAGCCAAGATCGGCCGATTCTCAGCTCCTATAATTCACCCCTCCACTTT
.	TRBV29-1	.	TRBJ2-2	CSVVEGAGDGELFF	TGCAGCGTTGTGGAAGGGGCCGGAGACGGGGAGCTGTTTTTT
.	TRBV24-1	.	TRBJ1-5	CATSDSWGGSNQPQHF	TGTGCCACCAGTGATTCGTGGGGTGGTAGCAATCAGCCCCAGCATTTT
.	TRBV18	.	TRBJ2-2	CASSPMDRGNTGELFF	TGTGCCAGCTCACCCATGGACAGAGGCAACACCGGGGAGCTGTTTTTT
many	TRBV4-1	.	TRBJ1-6	CASSHQTRGPRFRNSPLHF	TGCGCCAGCAGCCACCAAACGCGGGGACCAAGGTTTCGTAATTCACCCCTCCACTTT
few	TRBV15	.	TRBJ2-2	CATSRVSGELFF	TGTGCCACCAGCAGAGTGTCCGGGGAGCTGTTTTTT
few	TRBV12-3/TRBV12-4	TRBD1	TRBJ2-2	CASSLQTWALQGPGTGELFF	TGTGCCAGCAGTTTACAGACGTGGGCTTTACAGGGGCCGGGCACCGGGGAGCTGTTTTTT
few	TRBV7-2	.	TRBJ2-3	CASSPGWGGQDTQYF	TGTGCCAGCAGTCCGGGGTGGGGGGGCCAAGATACGCAGTATTTT
few	TRBV6-5	.	TRBJ1-2	CASSYSTIRNGYTF	TGTGCCAGCAGTTACTCGACAATCCGTAATGGCTACACCTTC
few	TRBV30	.	TRBJ2-2	CAWGVDTGELFF	TGTGCCTGGGGGGTGGACACCGGGGAGCTGTTTTTT
.	TRBV7-3	.	TRBJ2-1	CASSLVAGEEQFF	TGTGCCAGCAGCTTAGTGGCAGGGGAAGAGCAGTTCTTC
.	TRBV4-3	.	TRBJ1-1	CASSLGHGTANTEAFF	TGCGCCAGCAGCCTTGGTCATGGGACGGCGAACACTGAAGCTTTCTTT